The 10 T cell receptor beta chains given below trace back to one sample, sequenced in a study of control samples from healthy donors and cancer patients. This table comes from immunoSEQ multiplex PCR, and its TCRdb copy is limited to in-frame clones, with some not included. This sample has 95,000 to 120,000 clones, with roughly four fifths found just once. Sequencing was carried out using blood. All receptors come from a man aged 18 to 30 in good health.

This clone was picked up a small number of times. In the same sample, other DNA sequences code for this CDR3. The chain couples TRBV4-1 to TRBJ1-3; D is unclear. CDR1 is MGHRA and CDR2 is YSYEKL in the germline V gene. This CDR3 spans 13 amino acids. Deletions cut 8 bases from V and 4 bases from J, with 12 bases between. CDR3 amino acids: CASGLTDGNTIYF. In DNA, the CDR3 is TGCGCCAGCGGGCTGACGGACGGAAACACCATATATTTT.

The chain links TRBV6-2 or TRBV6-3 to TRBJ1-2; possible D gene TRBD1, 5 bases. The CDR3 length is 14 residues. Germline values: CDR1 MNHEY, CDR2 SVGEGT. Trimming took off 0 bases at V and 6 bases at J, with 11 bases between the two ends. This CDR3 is CASSYSFGHNGYTF. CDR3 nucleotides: TGTGCCAGCAGTTACTCGTTTGGACACAATGGCTACACCTTC.

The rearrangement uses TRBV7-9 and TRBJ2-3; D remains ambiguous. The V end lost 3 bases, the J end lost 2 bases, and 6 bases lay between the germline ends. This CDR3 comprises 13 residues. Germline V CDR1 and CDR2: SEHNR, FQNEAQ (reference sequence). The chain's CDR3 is CASSFVITDTQYF. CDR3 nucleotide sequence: TGTGCCAGCAGCTTTGTCATCACAGATACGCAGTATTTT.

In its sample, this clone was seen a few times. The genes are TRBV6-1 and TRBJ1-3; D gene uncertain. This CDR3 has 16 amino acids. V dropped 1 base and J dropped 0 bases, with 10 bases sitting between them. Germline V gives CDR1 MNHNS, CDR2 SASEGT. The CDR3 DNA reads TGTGCCAGCAGTGAAGTTCGGCGTCTCTCTGGAAACACCATATATTTT. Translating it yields CASSEVRRLSGNTIYF.

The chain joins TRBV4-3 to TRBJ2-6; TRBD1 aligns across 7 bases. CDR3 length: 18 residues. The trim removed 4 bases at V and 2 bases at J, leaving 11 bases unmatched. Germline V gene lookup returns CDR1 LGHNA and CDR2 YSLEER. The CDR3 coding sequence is TGCGCCAGCAGCCCCGGGACAGTAAGTGGAGCTGGGGCCAACGTCCTGACTTTC. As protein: CASSPGTVSGAGANVLTF.

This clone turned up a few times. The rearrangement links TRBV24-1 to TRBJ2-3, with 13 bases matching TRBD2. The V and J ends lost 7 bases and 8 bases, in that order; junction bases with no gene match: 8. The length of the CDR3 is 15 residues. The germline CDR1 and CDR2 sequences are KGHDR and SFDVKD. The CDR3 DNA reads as TGTGCCACCAGCGCAACTAGCGGGGGGGCTTCTACGCAGTATTTT. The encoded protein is CATSATSGGASTQYF.

The chain's CDR3 is CASKVKRMNTEAFF. The CDR3 region has the DNA TGTGCCAGCAAAGTCAAACGGATGAACACTGAAGCTTTCTTT. The chain is built from TRBV2 and TRBJ1-1; D unclear. The germline V gene encodes CDR1 SNHLY and CDR2 FYNNEI. The CDR3 totals 14 residues. V lost 7 bases, J lost 0 bases, and 12 bases lay in between.

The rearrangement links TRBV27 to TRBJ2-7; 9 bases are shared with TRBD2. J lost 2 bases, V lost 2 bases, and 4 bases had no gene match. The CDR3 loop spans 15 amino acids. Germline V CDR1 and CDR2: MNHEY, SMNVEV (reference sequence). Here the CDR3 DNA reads TGTGCCAGCAGTTTAGGGGCTAGCGGGACCTACGAGCAGTACTTC. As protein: CASSLGASGTYEQYF.

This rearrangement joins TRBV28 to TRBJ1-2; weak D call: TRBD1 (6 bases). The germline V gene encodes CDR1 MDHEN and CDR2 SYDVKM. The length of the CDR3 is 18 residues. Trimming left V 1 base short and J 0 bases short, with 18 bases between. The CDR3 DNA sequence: TGTGCCAGCAGTTTATACCGCGGGACAAGGGGGTCTAACTATGGCTACACCTTC. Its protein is CASSLYRGTRGSNYGYTF.

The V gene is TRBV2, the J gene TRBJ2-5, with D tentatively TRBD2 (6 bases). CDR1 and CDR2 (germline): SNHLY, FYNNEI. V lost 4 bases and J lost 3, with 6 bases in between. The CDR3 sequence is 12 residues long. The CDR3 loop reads CASSVAEETQYF. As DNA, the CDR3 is TGTGCCAGCAGTGTAGCGGAAGAGACCCAGTACTTC.